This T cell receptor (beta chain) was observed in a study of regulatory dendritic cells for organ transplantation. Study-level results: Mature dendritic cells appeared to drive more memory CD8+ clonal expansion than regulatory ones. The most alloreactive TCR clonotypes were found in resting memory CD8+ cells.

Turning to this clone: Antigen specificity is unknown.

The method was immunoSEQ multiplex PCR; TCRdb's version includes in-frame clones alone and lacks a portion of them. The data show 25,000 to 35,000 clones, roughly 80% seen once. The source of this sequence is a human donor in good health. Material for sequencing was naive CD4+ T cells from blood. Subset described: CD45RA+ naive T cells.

This CDR3 is CASSVQGNTEAFF. The CDR3 nucleotides are TGTGCCAGCAGTGTCCAGGGGAACACTGAAGCTTTCTTT. This chain uses TRBV2 with TRBJ1-1, with D maybe TRBD1 (5 bases). The CDR3 has 13 residues. Germline CDR1 is SNHLY and CDR2 is FYNNEI. V lost 4 bases, J lost 1 base, and 7 bases lay in between.